The TCR beta chain described here comes from a study of blood T cell repertoires in COVID-19. Methods used by the authors: The assay estimated nucleated cells by amplifying reference gene primers. Measured with immunoSEQ multiplex PCR; TCRdb has only the in-frame clones, and not every one. The D gene and trimming were derived from the DNA, and the V and J assignments and clone size from that table. Of some 100,000 clones detected, approximately 81% appear once; the ten largest clones hold less than 4.5%. The sequenced sample consisted of peripheral blood. The source is a man aged 55-75 years with acute or convalescent COVID-19.

CDR3 DNA sequence: TGCGCCAGCAGCTTCCCGGGGGGAGAGACCCAGTACTTC. Protein: CASSFPGGETQYF. The chain links TRBV5-1 to TRBJ2-5; TRBD2 matches 7 bases. CDR1 is SGHRS, CDR2 YFSETQ, per germline. CDR3 length equals 13 residues. V trimming: 2 bases; J trimming: 4 bases; junction bases outside the gene matches: 2.